This T cell receptor (beta chain) comes out of a study of CD8 T cells in ankylosing spondylitis. V was trimmed by 6 bases and J by 1 base, leaving 19 bases between them. The CDR3 has 16 amino acids. Germline loops: CDR1 DFQATT, CDR2 SNEGSKA (reference sequence). Findings of the study overall: Eight or nine highly homologous variants made up a TCR beta motif that seemed to typify ankylosing spondylitis blood. There was reportedly significant enrichment of clones that were disease-linked in matched ankylosing spondylitis synovial fluid.

For this clonotype: Its target is not known.

TCR beta libraries were made by quantitative 5'-RACE with molecular barcodes. TCRdb redid the calling of the 5' RACE reads with MiXCR, one entry per CDR3 protein. Of approximately 540,000 distinct CDR3 sequences in the sample, about 12% were seen once. The receptor was derived from a male donor with ankylosing spondylitis. Specimen: blood, either unsorted or a sorted T cell fraction (not recorded which). The J gene is TRBJ1-5, the V gene TRBV20-1; D is unresolved. CDR3 nucleotide sequence: TGCAGTGCCTTTTTACCTGGAGGAACGAGCAATCAGCCCCAGCATTTT. Translated: CSAFLPGGTSNQPQHF.